This T cell receptor (beta chain) appears in the sequencing data of a study of T-cell memory formation after mild COVID-19 (dated by TCRdb to the early 2020s). Context from the whole study: Most TCR sequence clusters were specific to one of the two donors. Two young, previously healthy adult volunteers made up the cohort, one male and one female. Longitudinal TCRalpha and TCRbeta repertoire sequencing tracked T-cell clones expanding and contracting after mild COVID-19 in two donors.

This clonotype was found many times. No antigen is known for it. Qualities for individual bases were not recorded, and no much larger clone is one base off. On the study overall, not on this receptor specifically: The detection of some responding clones in pre-infection memory suggests that pre-existing cross-reactive memory T cells joined the SARS-CoV-2 response. Balanced CD4/CD8 phenotypes were observed for clones contracting from day 15 to 85, whereas a bias towards CD4+ was observed for a second wave of clones expanding from day 15 to 37. Only two mild cases were covered by the study, and larger cohorts that include severe cases with pre-infection samples were considered necessary. The second-wave clones that peaked on day 37 were not confirmed to be SARS-CoV-2 specific. Contracting CD4+ clones appeared mostly in the CM and EM memory subsets, whereas CD8+ clones were enriched in EMRA.

V lost 3 bases and J lost 8 bases, and the count of bases not matched to a germline gene is 6. The cysteine opens and the phenylalanine closes a CDR3 of 14 amino acids. Only the CDR3 DNA stays, 42 bases, in frame from base 1. CDR1 and CDR2 were assigned from the germline V gene as SGHRS and YFSETQ. PBMCs were isolated by Ficoll-Paque density gradient centrifugation. The sequencing machine was an Illumina NovaSeq 6000. TCRalpha and TCRbeta cDNA libraries were constructed by 5'RACE with constant-segment primers, with sample barcodes and unique molecular identifiers being introduced. Trizol reagent was used to extract RNA from every sample. The libraries were amplified in two PCR steps, and the second step added a second sample barcode and Illumina TruSeq adapters. Libraries were sequenced on an Illumina NovaSeq with 2 x 150 bp paired-end reads. Turning to the authors' computational methods: With migec v1.2.7, reads were demultiplexed and then collapsed into UMI-guided consensus sequences. Using mixcr v2.1.11, the UMI consensuses were aligned to TRA and TRB V and J templates and assembled into clonotypes. Expanded or contracted clonotypes were those called significant by both edgeR and NoisET, with noise models trained on biological replicates. For edgeR calls, the cutoffs were a false discovery rate-adjusted p below 0.01 and a log2 fold-change threshold of 1. PCA with hierarchical clustering of max-normalized trajectories of the 1000 most abundant clonotypes was used as exploratory dynamics analysis. Separately sequenced CD4+ and CD8+ repertoires were used to assign the CD4 or CD8 phenotype of responding clones. The public reads were quality trimmed at Q25 with fastp and then assembled into clones with MiXCR by TCRdb, keeping productive beta chains. Every distinct CDR3 protein forms one entry, paired with its most common genes and DNA. V and J calls and clone size were set by TCRdb, not the authors. This sample comprises roughly 190,000 distinct CDR3 sequences, 8% to 11% of them detected only once. 3% of the sample goes to the ten largest clones.

The rearrangement joined TRBV5-1 to TRBJ1-4, with 8 junctional bases fitting TRBD1. The sequence was collected from a man younger than 35 who had mild COVID-19 (a few samples of this study predate the infection). The sample titles of this study are shuffled in the database, so cell type and time point are left out; the donor was told from shared clones. Input material: PBMCs or a T cell subset sorted from them (not recorded which). The sequenced DNA: TGCGCCAGCAGCTCCAGGGGGCGTCGGGAAAAACTGTTTTTT. Translated, this gives CASSSRGRREKLFF.